These 4 T cell receptor beta chains came from one sample sequenced in a study of cytomegalovirus exposure and HLA in healthy donors. The protocol was immunoSEQ multiplex PCR, while the TCRdb copy is restricted to in-frame clones and leaves out a portion. Of about 260,000 clones in the sample, 90% were seen once. Sequenced input: PBMCs. The receptors shown here come from a woman in her 30s in good health and CMV-seronegative.

The J gene is TRBJ2-7, the V gene TRBV11-2, with unresolved D. This CDR3 region has 12 residues. V lost 3 bases and J lost 1, with 4 bases in between. CDR1 is SGHAT, CDR2 FQNNGV, per germline. The CDR3 DNA reads as TGTGCCAGCAGCTTTCGGTCCTACGAGCAGTACTTC. It is translated as CASSFRSYEQYF.

As to this clone: This sample includes further DNA sequences coding for the same CDR3. The chain uses TRBV5-6 and TRBJ2-7; D unclear. Germline V lookup: CDR1 SGHDT, CDR2 YYEEEE. The CDR3 length is 14 residues. V shed 0 bases and J shed 1 base, with 8 bases lying between them. CDR3 in amino acids: CASSLGAGSYEQYF. The CDR3 nucleotides are TGTGCCAGCAGCTTGGGAGCAGGTTCCTACGAGCAGTACTTC.

The V call is TRBV2, the J call TRBJ2-2; D is uncertain. From germline, CDR1 is SNHLY and CDR2 FYNNEI. This CDR3 comprises 12 residues. V lost 9 bases and J 1 base, leaving 6 bases between the germline ends. The CDR3 bases are TGTGCCAGTCCCGGGAACACCGGGGAGCTGTTTTTT. Protein: CASPGNTGELFF.

The chain is built from TRBV29-1 and TRBJ2-7; a possible D gene is TRBD2 (6 bases). The CDR3 has 13 amino acids. The V and J ends lost 4 bases and 2 bases respectively, with 12 bases between them. The germline V gene encodes CDR1 SQVTM and CDR2 ANQGSEA. The CDR3 here is CSVVGGLTYEQYF. CDR3 DNA: TGCAGCGTTGTGGGGGGACTGACCTACGAGCAGTACTTC.